The clone carrying this T cell receptor beta chain was seen repeatedly, ten times or more. Its antigen is as yet unknown. This sample was included in a study of CD8+CD57+ T cells in acquired aplastic anemia. Whole-study context: On average, sorted CD4+ and CD8+ cells gave 3 to 4 ug of DNA.

General study results and limits: Patients had twenty-nine CD8+ CDR3 sequences in common with controls (the shared set).

This CDR3 is built from 15 residues. Germline V gene lookup returns CDR1 SGDLS and CDR2 YYNGEE. V gave up 4 bases and J gave up 0 bases, with 10 bases separating them. All patients picked for sequencing had shown, by flow cytometry, an expansion of CD8+CD57+ cells. The blood sampling took place in patients who had so far received no therapy. Genomic DNA, the template, was used for profiling of the TCR beta VDJ and CDR3. One entry per CDR3 protein, called by TCRdb with MiXCR from the reads. Of approximately 220,000 distinct CDR3 sequences in the sample, under 50% were seen once. The source of this sequence is a human donor with aplastic anemia. Material for sequencing was sorted CD4+, CD8+, or CD8+CD57+ T cells (not recorded which) from PBMCs. The V and J genes are TRBV9 and TRBJ1-4; D is undetermined. CDR3 DNA: TGTGCCAGCAGCCCCCGTTATGCAACTAATGAAAAACTGTTTTTT. This sequence encodes CASSPRYATNEKLFF.